This T cell receptor beta chain is from a study of blood T cell repertoires in COVID-19. Germline V gene lookup returns CDR1 LGHDT and CDR2 YNNKEL (reference sequence). CDR3 length: 14 residues. V was clipped by 4 bases and J by 5 bases; unmatched bases: 7. The repertoire was sequenced with immunoSEQ multiplex PCR; TCRdb's copy has only in-frame clones and lacks some. Here the sample spans some 240,000 clones, approximately 78% being singletons. V usage is TRBV3-1 (or the pseudogene TRBV3-2) and J usage is TRBJ2-5, with 7 bases aligning to TRBD2. Sample: peripheral blood. This receptor was taken from a woman aged 70-85 years with COVID-19, enrolled during active disease. The CDR3 protein is CASSLVAGRETQYF. CDR3 nucleotide sequence: TGTGCCAGCAGCCTAGTAGCGGGTAGGGAGACCCAGTACTTC.